Listed here is a single T cell receptor beta chain. Its antigen is still unknown. Per-base qualities were not stored, and no clone one base away is much larger. The reads were generated on an Illumina NovaSeq 6000. Using 5'RACE with constant-segment primers, TCRalpha and TCRbeta cDNA libraries were constructed, with sample barcodes and unique molecular identifiers added in the process. Trizol reagent was used to extract RNA from every sample. The libraries were amplified in two PCR steps, and the second step added a second sample barcode and Illumina TruSeq adapters. Sequencing of libraries was performed on an Illumina NovaSeq with 2 x 150 bp paired-end reads. The authors' analysis ran thus. With migec v1.2.7, reads were demultiplexed and then collapsed into UMI-guided consensus sequences. Using mixcr v2.1.11, the UMI consensuses were aligned to TRA and TRB V and J templates and assembled into clonotypes. Clonotypes were classified as expanded or contracted when called significant by both edgeR and NoisET, with noise models trained on biological replicates. For edgeR calls, the thresholds were a false discovery rate-adjusted p below 0.01 and a log2 fold-change of 1. As an exploratory analysis of dynamics, max-normalized trajectories of the 1000 most abundant clonotypes were examined with PCA combined with hierarchical clustering. Each responding clone was given a CD4 or CD8 phenotype based on the CD4+ and CD8+ repertoires, which had been sequenced separately. TCRdb reanalyzed the raw reads on its own, using fastp at Q25 for trimming and MiXCR for clone calling, and kept in-frame beta chains. CDR3 protein sequences are deduplicated, and each keeps its most common genes and DNA. The V and J calls were determined by TCRdb, not by the authors. Recorded for this sample are more than 80,000 distinct CDR3 sequences; approximately 17% of them occurred a single time. The ten largest clones add up to roughly 31% of the sample.

This entry belongs to a study of T-cell memory formation after mild COVID-19 (dated by TCRdb to 2020 to 2022). With respect to the entire study: Most TCR sequence clusters were specific to one of the two donors. The cohort comprised two young, previously healthy adult volunteers, one female and one male. T-cell clones expanding and contracting after mild COVID-19 in two donors were tracked by longitudinal TCRalpha and TCRbeta repertoire sequencing.

Overall results and qualifications from the work: SARS-CoV-2 specificity was not confirmed for the second-wave clones peaking on day 37. Some responding clones were detected in pre-infection memory, suggesting pre-existing cross-reactive memory T cells joined the SARS-CoV-2 response. Clones that contracted from day 15 to 85 showed balanced CD4/CD8 phenotypes, whereas a second wave of clones that expanded from day 15 to 37 leaned towards CD4+. Contracting CD4+ clones were found mainly in CM and EM memory subsets, while CD8+ clones were enriched in EMRA. The study included only two mild cases, and larger cohorts that include severe cases with pre-infection samples were judged to be necessary.

Ficoll-Paque density gradient centrifugation was the method used to isolate PBMCs. This TCR came from an adult woman who had mild COVID-19 (a few samples of this study predate the infection). The sample titles of this study are shuffled in the database, so cell type and time point are left out; the donor was told from shared clones. Sequencing was done on a sample of PBMCs or a T cell subset sorted from them (not recorded which).

The CDR3 region: CASSKVVSSGGSYEQYF. In nucleotide form, the sequence is TGTGCCAGCAGCAAAGTAGTCTCTAGCGGGGGCTCCTACGAGCAGTACTTC. The V and J genes are TRBV21-1 and TRBJ2-7; the table's D gene call, TRBD2, was not cross checked with the DNA. TRBV21-1 is recorded as a pseudogene. From its cysteine to its phenylalanine, the CDR3 spans 17 amino acids. Of the read, only the CDR3 DNA is kept; its 51 bases are in frame from base 1.